In this sample, the clone carrying this T cell receptor beta chain is medium-sized (0.01 to 0.1%). This sample is part of a study of CD8+ T cells in alopecia areata. Germline assignment: CDR1 KGHSH and CDR2 LQKENI. Trimming at V came to 3 bases and at J to 1 base, leaving 4 bases not matched to a gene. The CDR3 loop spans 15 amino acids. RNA was extracted and reverse transcribed into cDNA as the sequencing template. Some clones are missing from TCRdb's copy, which holds only in-frame ones; the method was immunoSEQ multiplex PCR. The sample includes more than 11,000 clones, around 50% of them seen just once. For about 5 patients, CD4+ cells were sorted into CD25+CD127- cells.

The genes are TRBV18 and TRBJ1-1, with 8 positions matching TRBD1. The origin of this receptor is a human donor with alopecia areata. Sequenced input: CD4+ Tregs sorted from blood. The CDR3 nucleotides read TGTGCCAGCTCACCGCAGGGGGCGTCGAACACTGAAGCTTTCTTT. Translated, it gives CASSPQGASNTEAFF.